Given below is one T cell receptor beta chain in context. The sample is drawn from a study of blood T cell repertoires in COVID-19. V was cut by 2 bases and J by 0 bases, with 12 bases left in between. This CDR3 has 16 residues. Germline CDR1 reads SGHKS; CDR2 reads YYEKEE (reference sequence). Methods used by the authors: It was from reference gene primer amplification that nucleated cell counts were estimated. Assay: immunoSEQ multiplex PCR; the TCRdb copy retains only in-frame clones and omits some. For V, J and clone size, that table is used; D and trimming come from the DNA. The sample has under 50,000 clones, approximately 80% seen once.

The sequence was obtained from a man aged 35-49 years with acute or convalescent COVID-19. The chain is built from TRBV5-5 and TRBJ2-1; TRBD2 might be the D (6 bases). The sequencing sample was made of peripheral blood. The CDR3 DNA reads TGTGCCAGCAGCTTTAGGGCGGGGCTCTCCTACAATGAGCAGTTCTTC. It codes for CASSFRAGLSYNEQFF.